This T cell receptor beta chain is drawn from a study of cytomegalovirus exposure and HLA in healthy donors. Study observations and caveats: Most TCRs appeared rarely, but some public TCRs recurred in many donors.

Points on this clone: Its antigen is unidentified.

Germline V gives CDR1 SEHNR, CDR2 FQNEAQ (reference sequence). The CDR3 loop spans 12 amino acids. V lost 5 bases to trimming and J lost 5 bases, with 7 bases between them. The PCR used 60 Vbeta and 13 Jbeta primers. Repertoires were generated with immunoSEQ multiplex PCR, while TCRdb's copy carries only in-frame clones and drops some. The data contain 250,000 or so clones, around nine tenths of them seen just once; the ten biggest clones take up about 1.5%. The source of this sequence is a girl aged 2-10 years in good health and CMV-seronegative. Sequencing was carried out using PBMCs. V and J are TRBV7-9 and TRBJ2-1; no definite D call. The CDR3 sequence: CASSPNNNEQFF. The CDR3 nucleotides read TGTGCCAGCAGCCCAAACAACAATGAGCAGTTCTTC.